Sequencing of this TCR beta chain was carried out in a study of Ad26.COV2.S vaccination and SARS-CoV-2 variants. Study-level results: The authors reported substantial breadth in spike-specific CD8+ and CD4+ T cell responses after vaccination.

The sample's treatment: 15 to 20 received Ad26.COV2.S at low or high dose, single or two shots; several received placebo; per-sample allocation not given. The samples were gathered on day 63 after the first injection of vaccine or placebo. Within Boston, the person who donated was an adult of 18-55 years. This clone was found a few times. Its antigen is not known. Clones were sequenced by immunoSEQ multiplex PCR, and TCRdb holds only the in-frame ones, with some missing. The data contain 330,000 or so clones, approximately 87% of them singletons. The sample in question was peripheral blood, obtained in a trial of Ad26.COV2.S vaccine versus placebo. This receptor was taken from a person between 18 and 65 years old who received the Ad26.COV2.S COVID-19 vaccine or a placebo.

CDR3 residues: CSASWGRGSSYEQYF. The CDR3 DNA sequence: TGCAGTGCTAGTTGGGGGCGTGGGTCGTCCTACGAGCAGTACTTC. The rearrangement uses TRBV20-1 and TRBJ2-7, with D possibly being TRBD1 (6 bases). V lost 3 bases and J 1 base, leaving 16 bases between the germline ends. Germline V CDR1 and CDR2: DFQATT, SNEGSKA (reference sequence). The CDR3 loop spans 15 amino acids.